Below are 22 T cell receptor beta chains sequenced from a single sample in a study of blood T cell repertoires in COVID-19. TCRdb's table, derived via immunoSEQ multiplex PCR, lists solely in-frame clones and lacks some. The sample holds about 200,000 clones, 80% to 90% seen once. Sequencing used peripheral blood. The source is a woman aged 80 or older with acute or convalescent COVID-19.

This clone was seen only a few times. The chain uses TRBV28 and TRBJ1-3; D gene unclear. CDR3 length equals 15 residues. Between the trimmed V and J ends, which lost 6 bases and 4 bases, there was a span of 16 bases. Germline V CDR1 and CDR2: MDHEN, SYDVKM. This CDR3 reads CASRTGSQGGNTIYF. The CDR3 nucleotides read TGTGCCAGCAGGACCGGGTCTCAAGGAGGAAACACCATATATTTT.

V is TRBV5-1 and J is TRBJ2-1; TRBD2 aligns across 14 bases. This CDR3 spans 16 amino acids. Germline V gives CDR1 SGHRS, CDR2 YFSETQ. The V segment lost 4 bases and the J segment 2 bases; nucleotides outside the gene matches: 2. This CDR3 reads CASSRTSGGTYNEQFF. The CDR3, as DNA: TGCGCCAGCAGCCGGACTAGCGGGGGGACCTACAATGAGCAGTTCTTC.

The genes are TRBV28 and TRBJ2-2; D unclear. The CDR3 consists of 15 residues. In germline, CDR1 is MDHEN, CDR2 SYDVKM. Trimming removed 5 bases from V and 4 bases from J, with 14 bases in between. The DNA of the CDR3 is TGTGCCAGCAGTATTTTATTTTCGGGCACCGGGGAGCTGTTTTTT. Protein sequence: CASSILFSGTGELFF.

The chain employs TRBV6-2 or TRBV6-3 and TRBJ1-5; perhaps TRBD1 as D (5 bases). V shed 6 bases and J shed 9 bases, with 18 bases lying between them. The CDR3 loop spans 14 amino acids. CDR1 MNHEY and CDR2 SVGEGT come from the germline V gene. The CDR3 nucleotides are TGTGCCAGCAGCGTACAGGCCCGGGGGGGGCCCCAGCATTTT. Amino acids: CASSVQARGGPQHF.

The chain links TRBV7-8 to TRBJ2-2; D possibly corresponds to TRBD1 (6 bases). With 1 base removed from V and 6 bases from J, the gap between germline ends came to 18 bases. From germline, CDR1 is SGHVS and CDR2 FQNEAQ. The length of the CDR3 is 17 residues. CDR3 bases: TGTGCCAGCAGCTTAGTAGGGGGAGAGCTTTCTGCCGGGGAGCTGTTTTTT. Translation: CASSLVGGELSAGELFF.

This clone has more than one count but fewer than ten. V usage is TRBV28 and J usage is TRBJ2-7, with 8 bases fitting TRBD2. CDR1 MDHEN and CDR2 SYDVKM come from the germline V gene. Trimming removed 7 bases from V and 5 bases from J; junction bases left unmatched: 13. The CDR3 runs to 15 residues. CDR3 coding DNA: TGTGCCAGCACGGGAGGACTAGCTGGGACCAACGAGCAGTACTTC. It encodes CASTGGLAGTNEQYF.

The chain combines TRBV7-2 with TRBJ1-2; 9 nucleotides match TRBD1. Germline-derived CDR1 and CDR2 are SGHTA and FQGNSA. V was pared by 5 bases and J by 2 bases, with 6 bases of the junction left unmatched. The CDR3 length is 15 residues. The chain's CDR3 is CASSPGTGINYGYTF. The CDR3 coding sequence is TGTGCCAGCAGCCCCGGGACAGGGATCAACTATGGCTACACCTTC.

The rearrangement joins TRBV27 to TRBJ2-1; the D is unclear. Trimming shortened V by 2 bases and J by 5 bases, and 7 bases separated the two germline ends. The CDR3 loop spans 13 amino acids. CDR1 MNHEY and CDR2 SMNVEV come from the germline V gene (reference sequence). The CDR3 region has the DNA TGTGCCAGCAGTTTAAACGGAGACAATGAGCAGTTCTTC. It is translated as CASSLNGDNEQFF.

The rearrangement links TRBV6-2 or TRBV6-3 to TRBJ2-5, with 7 nucleotides matching TRBD1. J lost 5 bases, V lost 2 bases, and 2 bases had no gene match. The length of the CDR3 is 13 residues. Germline CDR1 reads MNHEY; CDR2 reads SVGEGT. CDR3 sequence: CASSYLQGETQYF. CDR3 DNA: TGTGCCAGCAGTTACCTACAGGGGGAGACCCAGTACTTC.

The V gene is TRBV28, the J gene TRBJ1-2; D is perhaps TRBD1 (5 bases). Germline CDR1 reads MDHEN; CDR2 reads SYDVKM. With 6 bases removed from V and 5 bases from J, the gap between germline ends came to 16 bases. This CDR3 is 14 amino acids long. CDR3 DNA: TGTGCCAGCAGCCTCGACAGAGTATCGTATGGCTACACCTTC. This codes for CASSLDRVSYGYTF.

J is TRBJ2-5 and V is TRBV3-1 (or the pseudogene TRBV3-2); perhaps TRBD1 as D (5 bases). The CDR3 is made up of 16 amino acids. The V end was cut by 4 bases, the J end by 5 bases, with 20 bases between. From germline, CDR1 is LGHDT and CDR2 YNNKEL (reference sequence). CDR3 protein: CASSPLRGAWVETQYF. The CDR3 DNA reads TGTGCCAGCAGCCCGCTCCGTGGGGCGTGGGTCGAGACCCAGTACTTC.

Only one count was recorded for this clone. The chain carries TRBV29-1 and TRBJ2-3; no clear D gene. The germline V and J ends were trimmed by 5 bases and 1 base, with 7 bases remaining between them. CDR1 and CDR2 from the germline V gene are SQVTM and ANQGSEA. This CDR3 contains 12 residues. Written as DNA, the CDR3 is TGCAGCGTTTCCCCGGGCACAGATACGCAGTATTTT. Protein product: CSVSPGTDTQYF.

This rearrangement joins TRBV11-2 to TRBJ2-5; no clear D. Germline CDR1 and CDR2: SGHAT and FQNNGV. Trimming left V 6 bases short and J 1 base short, with 15 bases between. This CDR3 contains 15 residues. The CDR3 region is CASSRSESTQETQYF. CDR3 bases: TGTGCCAGCAGTCGAAGCGAGTCGACCCAAGAGACCCAGTACTTC.

The rearrangement joins TRBV19 to TRBJ1-2; tentatively, D is TRBD1 (5 bases). Trimming cost V 6 bases and J 1 base, with 12 bases left between them. Germline CDR1 LNHDA, CDR2 SQIVND (reference sequence). CDR3 length equals 14 residues. CDR3 loop: CASSLQDDNYGYTF. The CDR3 DNA reads TGTGCCAGTAGCCTACAGGACGATAACTATGGCTACACCTTC.

This sequence joins TRBV7-2 and TRBJ2-1, with 10 bases lining up with TRBD1. Germline CDR1 and CDR2: SGHTA and FQGNSA. The trim removed 0 bases at V and 7 bases at J, leaving 6 bases unmatched. The CDR3 is 16 residues long. DNA of the CDR3: TGTGCCAGCAGCTTAGCCTTCGACAGGGGGCAAAATGAGCAGTTCTTC. Amino acids: CASSLAFDRGQNEQFF.

The chain links TRBV7-9 to TRBJ1-2; 8 bases map to TRBD1. This CDR3 contains 13 residues. CDR1 is SEHNR and CDR2 is FQNEAQ in the germline V gene (reference sequence). The junction had 6 bases not matched to a gene; V was cut back by 5 bases and J by 7 bases. The CDR3 protein is CASSAQGALGYTF. The CDR3 nucleotides are TGTGCCAGCAGCGCCCAGGGGGCGCTTGGCTACACCTTC.

The J gene is TRBJ2-2, the V gene TRBV7-2; 13 bases fit TRBD2. The V gene end was trimmed by 3 bases and the J gene end by 8 bases; junction bases not matched to a gene: 6. The CDR3 extends over 16 amino acids. From germline, CDR1 is SGHTA and CDR2 FQGNSA. The CDR3 sequence: CASSFGLAGAAGELFF. CDR3 nucleotide sequence: TGTGCCAGCAGCTTCGGACTAGCGGGAGCGGCAGGGGAGCTGTTTTTT. Together with reference TRBV7-2 and TRBJ2-2, the CDR3 gives the full variable domain: GAGVSQSPSNKVTEKGKDVELRCDPISGHTALYWYRQSLGQGLEFLIYFQGNSAPDKSGLPSDRFSAERTGGSVSTLTIQRTQQEDSAVYLCASSFGLAGAAGELFFGEGSRLTVL.

The chain combines TRBV5-5 with TRBJ1-2; TRBD1 is a possible D gene (6 bases). The germline V gene encodes CDR1 SGHKS and CDR2 YYEKEE (reference sequence). The CDR3 consists of 16 residues. Trimming shortened V by 4 bases and J by 1 base, and 17 bases separated the two germline ends. CDR3 nucleotides: TGTGCCAGCAGCCCCCTCGCGGGGGCTGATAACTATGGCTACACCTTC. Translation: CASSPLAGADNYGYTF.

This chain uses TRBV9 with TRBJ2-5; 7 nucleotides agree with TRBD2. The germline V gene encodes CDR1 SGDLS and CDR2 YYNGEE. The trim removed 0 bases at V and 7 bases at J, leaving 6 bases unmatched. The CDR3 length is 14 residues. The CDR3: CASSVEGGVGTQYF. The CDR3 DNA reads as TGTGCCAGCAGCGTAGAGGGAGGGGTAGGGACCCAGTACTTC.

CDR3 amino acids: CASSGQNYEQYF. CDR3 nucleotides: TGCGCCAGCAGCGGCCAGAACTACGAGCAGTACTTC. V gene TRBV4-3 combines with J gene TRBJ2-7; unclear D gene. The V gene lost 5 bases and the J gene lost 3 bases, with 8 bases spanning the gap. This CDR3 spans 12 amino acids. The germline CDR1 and CDR2 sequences are LGHNA and YSLEER.

V gene TRBV28 combines with J gene TRBJ1-6; D is uncertain. The germline V gene has CDR1 MDHEN and CDR2 SYDVKM. V lost 5 bases to trimming and J lost 9 bases, with 11 bases between them. The CDR3 loop spans 13 amino acids. The CDR3, as DNA: TGTGCCAGCAGTGCCCCACCGGTTTCACCCCTCCACTTT. Protein product: CASSAPPVSPLHF.

The chain employs TRBV6-1 and TRBJ1-2; 7 bases match TRBD1. V was clipped by 3 bases and J by 5 bases; unmatched bases: 12. The CDR3 has 16 amino acids. Per germline, CDR1 MNHNS and CDR2 SASEGT. This CDR3 is CASSEKGHTGAYGYTF. CDR3 sequence (DNA): TGTGCCAGCAGTGAGAAAGGCCATACAGGGGCTTATGGCTACACCTTC.